One sample yielded the 20 T cell receptor beta chains listed below, sequenced in a study of cytomegalovirus exposure and HLA in healthy donors. The PCR contained 60 Vbeta and 13 Jbeta primers. The protocol was immunoSEQ multiplex PCR, while the TCRdb copy is restricted to in-frame clones and leaves out a portion. This table has some 110,000 clones, 60% to 80% appearing once. The sequencing input was PBMCs. The source is a boy aged 5 to 17 in good health and CMV-seronegative.

The chain carries TRBV6-1 and TRBJ1-1, with no clear D. This CDR3 is built from 14 residues. The V gene's germline CDR1 is MNHNS and CDR2 SASEGT. The V end lost 5 bases, the J end lost 4 bases, and 14 bases lay between the germline ends. Here the CDR3 DNA reads TGTGCCAGCAGTTTAGGCACGCCGGGCACTGAAGCTTTCTTT. Translating it yields CASSLGTPGTEAFF.

J is TRBJ2-1 and V is TRBV6-5; 15 bases are a match to TRBD2. V was pared by 4 bases and J by 9 bases, with 1 base of the junction left unmatched. Germline CDR1 and CDR2: MNHEY and SVGAGI. The CDR3 has 14 residues. As DNA, the CDR3 is TGTGCCAGCAGTTTGGGACTAGCGGGGGGTGAGCAGTTCTTC. Protein sequence: CASSLGLAGGEQFF.

The chain employs TRBV27 and TRBJ2-7; TRBD1 matches at 8 bases. The V gene's germline CDR1 is MNHEY and CDR2 SMNVEV (reference sequence). The junction had 12 bases not matched to a gene; V was cut back by 5 bases and J by 6 bases. The CDR3 covers 15 residues. The DNA for the CDR3 is TGTGCCAGCAGTACCCCCGGGACAGGAGTGCCCGAGCAGTACTTC. As protein: CASSTPGTGVPEQYF.

This chain uses TRBV27 with TRBJ2-2, with D possibly matching TRBD1 (5 bases). Germline V gives CDR1 MNHEY, CDR2 SMNVEV (reference sequence). The V end was cut by 4 bases, the J end by 8 bases, with 14 bases between. This CDR3 has 14 amino acids. CDR3 protein: CASSSSSGRGELFF. For the CDR3, the DNA is TGTGCCAGCAGTTCATCCTCAGGGCGGGGGGAGCTGTTTTTT.

This clone was counted only a few times. The CDR3 nucleotides are TGTGCCAGCAGTGAACGGGCAGGGAATGTTGGAAACACCATATATTTT. Protein: CASSERAGNVGNTIYF. The chain couples TRBV6-1 to TRBJ1-3, with D perhaps TRBD1 (5 bases). Germline V gene sequence: CDR1 MNHNS, CDR2 SASEGT. Trimming pared 2 bases from V and 3 bases from J, leaving 14 bases between. The CDR3 extends over 16 amino acids.

CDR3 sequence reads: CASSPTLTSGSKDETQYF. The CDR3 bases are TGTGCCAGCAGCCCCACACTGACTAGCGGGAGTAAGGATGAGACCCAGTACTTC. This sequence joins TRBV11-3 and TRBJ2-5, with TRBD2 matching over 12 bases. Trimming removed 5 bases from V and 5 bases from J; junction bases left unmatched: 15. Germline V gives CDR1 SGHNT, CDR2 YENEEA. The CDR3 length is 18 residues.

The chain couples TRBV7-8 to TRBJ1-5; perhaps TRBD1 as D (6 bases). Germline V gene sequence: CDR1 SGHVS, CDR2 FQNEAQ. Deletions cut 1 base from V and 7 bases from J, with 14 bases between. The CDR3 runs to 15 residues. The CDR3 sequence is CASSLETGNKQPQHF. CDR3 nucleotide sequence: TGTGCCAGCAGCTTAGAAACAGGGAACAAGCAGCCCCAGCATTTT.

The chain employs TRBV5-1 and TRBJ2-3; 8 bases are a match to TRBD2. Germline assignment: CDR1 SGHRS and CDR2 YFSETQ. Trimming removed 4 bases from V and 0 bases from J; junction bases left unmatched: 4. The length of the CDR3 is 15 residues. The CDR3 sequence is CASSPGGTSTDTQYF. The CDR3 bases are TGCGCCAGCAGCCCGGGGGGGACTAGCACAGATACGCAGTATTTT.

The rearrangement links TRBV9 to TRBJ2-1; 10 bases align to TRBD2. V trimming: 2 bases; J trimming: 4 bases; junction bases outside the gene matches: 6. The length of the CDR3 is 16 residues. Germline values: CDR1 SGDLS, CDR2 YYNGEE. This chain's CDR3 is CASSVSGGAVYNEQFF. Here the CDR3 DNA reads TGTGCCAGCAGCGTGAGCGGGGGGGCCGTTTACAATGAGCAGTTCTTC.

The chain uses TRBV10-3 and TRBJ1-1, with D uncertain. The CDR3 is 13 residues long. V shed 5 bases and J shed 1 base, with 8 bases lying between them. Germline V gene data show CDR1 as ENHRY and CDR2 as SYGVKD. The CDR3: CAISIAENTEAFF. The CDR3, as DNA: TGTGCCATCAGTATTGCGGAGAACACTGAAGCTTTCTTT.

This clone came up once. This rearrangement joins TRBV25-1 to TRBJ1-1, with TRBD1 matching 9 bases. J was trimmed by 5 bases and V by 4 bases; bases with no gene match: 14. CDR1 MGHDK and CDR2 SYGVNS come from the germline V gene. This CDR3 has 17 amino acids. CDR3 amino acids: CASSVTHGQGLRTEAFF. The CDR3 DNA reads TGTGCCAGCAGTGTGACGCATGGACAGGGGTTGCGGACTGAAGCTTTCTTT. The variable domain in full, completed from reference TRBV25-1 and TRBJ1-1, reads EADIYQTPRYLVIGTGKKITLECSQTMGHDKMYWYQQDPGMELHLIHYSYGVNSTEKGDLSSESTVSRIRTEHFPLTLESARPSHTSQYLCASSVTHGQGLRTEAFFGQGTRLTVV.

The CDR3 spells CASSFREPTEAFF. DNA for the CDR3: TGTGCCAGCAGTTTCCGAGAGCCCACTGAAGCTTTCTTT. The chain uses TRBV28 and TRBJ1-1, with unresolved D. The CDR3 contains 13 residues. Germline-derived CDR1 and CDR2 are MDHEN and SYDVKM. Between the trimmed V and J ends, which lost 3 bases and 4 bases, there was a span of 9 bases.

A word on this clone: Additional DNA sequences in this sample encode the identical CDR3. Written as DNA, the CDR3 is TGCGCCAGCAGCCCGGCGCTAGCGAGCTACGAGCAGTACTTC. It is translated as CASSPALASYEQYF. The chain recombines TRBV5-1 with TRBJ2-7; D may be TRBD2 (6 bases). V lost 4 bases to trimming and J lost 3 bases, with 14 bases between them. Germline values: CDR1 SGHRS, CDR2 YFSETQ. The length of the CDR3 is 14 residues.

The DNA for the CDR3 is TGTGCCAGCAGCTTTTTATTCGGGGTACATGGCTACACCTTC. Residues: CASSFLFGVHGYTF. The J gene is TRBJ1-2, the V gene TRBV5-6; D remains ambiguous. V dropped 2 bases and J dropped 6 bases, with 14 bases sitting between them. The CDR3 is 14 residues long. From germline, CDR1 is SGHDT and CDR2 YYEEEE. Full variable domain (remainder filled in from reference TRBV5-6 and TRBJ1-2): DAGVTQSPTHLIKTRGQQVTLRCSPKSGHDTVSWYQQALGQGPQFIFQYYEEEERQRGNFPDRFSGHQFPNYSSELNVNALLLGDSALYLCASSFLFGVHGYTFGSGTRLTVV.

The chain joins TRBV4-3 to TRBJ1-3; tentative D call: TRBD1 (5 bases). The V end lost 3 bases, the J end lost 4 bases, and 16 bases lay between the germline ends. Germline values: CDR1 LGHNA, CDR2 YSLEER. The CDR3 has 16 residues. CDR3 bases: TGCGCCAGCAGCCAGGCTCAGGGATTCGAGGGAAACACCATATATTTT. Amino acid sequence: CASSQAQGFEGNTIYF.

The rearrangement joins TRBV7-6 to TRBJ2-7, with 9 positions matching TRBD2. Per germline, CDR1 SGHVS and CDR2 FNYEAQ. V dropped 5 bases and J dropped 2; count of bases not matched to a gene: 7. The CDR3 consists of 15 residues. CDR3: CASSRDSGGPYEQYF. In nucleotides, the CDR3 is TGTGCCAGCAGCCGTGATAGCGGGGGCCCCTACGAGCAGTACTTC. The full variable domain, in which reference TRBV7-6 and TRBJ2-7 provide the parts outside the CDR3, is GAGVSQSPRYKVTKRGQDVALRCDPISGHVSLYWYRQALGQGPEFLTYFNYEAQQDKSGLPNDRFSAERPEGSISTLTIQRTEQRDSAMYRCASSRDSGGPYEQYFGPGTRLTVT.

The sample holds one count of this clone. This chain uses TRBV5-6 with TRBJ1-6; maybe TRBD1 (6 bases). This CDR3 has 15 residues. The V gene's germline CDR1 is SGHDT and CDR2 YYEEEE. V was pared by 6 bases and J by 5 bases, with 15 bases between. CDR3: CASINGGRDNSPLHF. The CDR3 DNA reads as TGTGCCAGCATCAACGGGGGGCGGGATAATTCACCCCTCCACTTT. The variable domain in full, with the rest retrieved from reference TRBV5-6 and TRBJ1-6, is DAGVTQSPTHLIKTRGQQVTLRCSPKSGHDTVSWYQQALGQGPQFIFQYYEEEERQRGNFPDRFSGHQFPNYSSELNVNALLLGDSALYLCASINGGRDNSPLHFGNGTRLTVT.

This chain joins TRBV4-2 and TRBJ2-1, with a tentative D call TRBD1 (7 bases). The CDR3 sequence is 15 residues long. The ends were cut back, 4 bases at V and 4 bases at J, with 14 bases in the middle. Germline CDR1 and CDR2: LGHNA and YNFKEQ. CDR3 residues: CASSRQGGGYNEQFF. The CDR3 region has the DNA TGTGCCAGCAGCCGCCAGGGGGGCGGTTACAATGAGCAGTTCTTC.

As to this clone: This CDR3 is also generated by other DNA sequences in the sample. The chain combines TRBV7-2 with TRBJ1-1; D remains unclear. Between the trimmed V and J ends, which lost 3 bases and 0 bases, there was a span of 5 bases. Germline CDR1 reads SGHTA; CDR2 reads FQGNSA. The CDR3 runs to 13 residues. This CDR3 reads CASSFRMNTEAFF. CDR3 in DNA: TGTGCCAGCAGCTTCAGGATGAACACTGAAGCTTTCTTT.

The rearrangement links TRBV9 to TRBJ1-3, with TRBD1 as a possible D gene (5 bases). CDR1 and CDR2 (germline): SGDLS, YYNGEE. V lost 3 bases and J lost 0, with 13 bases in between. This CDR3 is built from 16 residues. CDR3 sequence (DNA): TGTGCCAGCAGCGCCTCGGGGGGAAACTCTGGAAACACCATATATTTT. Protein product: CASSASGGNSGNTIYF.